This T cell receptor (beta chain) was recovered during a study of identical twins. Study-wide findings and caveats: Conclusions leaned on cross-sectional statistical analysis and did not track the same donors over time.

The sample holds a few counts of this clonotype. The antigen is not known. CDR3 length equals 15 residues. V shed 7 bases and J shed 0 bases, with 11 bases lying between them. CDR1 is KGHDR and CDR2 is SFDVKD in the germline V gene. TCRdb re-called the 5' RACE reads with MiXCR, one entry per CDR3 protein. Of 450,000 or so distinct CDR3 sequences in the sample, 12% to 15% are singletons; the top ten hold 0.5% to 0.65%. This same sample was also taken into another study, of yellow fever vaccine responses in identical twins. Per that study: A vaccine T cell response that seemed partly convergent and partly personalized was reported in twins.

The sequence came from a woman aged 18-29 years in good health. The sample taken for sequencing was CD4+ T cells sorted from blood. This rearrangement joins TRBV24-1 to TRBJ1-4; the D gene is possibly TRBD1 (6 bases). CDR3 coding DNA: TGTGCCACCAGACAGGGCCCTGCAACTAATGAAAAACTGTTTTTT. Its translation: CATRQGPATNEKLFF.